This TCR beta chain was recorded in a study of blood T cell repertoires in COVID-19. Study-level background: Acute and convalescent COVID-19 samples came from the United States, Italy and Spain. The analysed material was cDNA or gDNA that came from T cells, B-cell-depleted T cells, or PBMCs.

In the source study's methods: Amplification of reference gene primers provided the estimated nucleated cell counts. Profiled with immunoSEQ multiplex PCR; TCRdb holds only in-frame clones, not every one. V and J calls and clone size are given by that table; D and trimming were obtained from the DNA. In the table there are a few hundred thousand clones, around 83% of which are singletons. The CDR3 sequence is 14 residues long. The V and J ends lost 5 bases and 9 bases, in that order; junction bases with no gene match: 3. Germline CDR1 MNHEY, CDR2 SMNVEV (reference sequence). This sequence joins TRBV27 and TRBJ1-6; TRBD1 aligns across 11 bases. The sequence derives from a woman aged 50 to 65 with acute or convalescent COVID-19. The specimen sequenced was peripheral blood. CDR3 sequence reads: CASSLGQGASPLHF. Written as DNA, the CDR3 is TGTGCCAGCAGTCTTGGACAGGGGGCTTCACCCCTCCACTTT.